In this sample, the clone carrying this T cell receptor beta chain turned up a few times. The antigen is undetermined. This CDR3 has 13 residues. Germline V lookup: CDR1 SGHRS, CDR2 YFSETQ. The V end was cut by 4 bases, the J end by 1 base, with 9 bases between. These data originate in a study of PD-L1 blockade in urothelial cancer. Study-level background: At 6 weeks and at 3 weeks (second dose) after treatment start, blood was analyzed. T cells were recovered from blood samples at a median of roughly 150,000. Study outcomes and limitations: Improved survival was predicted by pretreatment blood TCR clonality below the median.

Using immunoSEQ multiplex PCR, the repertoire was profiled, and TCRdb retains in-frame clones only, with some absent. Of fewer than 75,000 clones in the sample, roughly 90% are singletons; the top ten hold 3.5% to 5%. Indicated time point: pretreatment peripheral blood. The specimen comprised PBMCs, sampled around atezolizumab (anti-PD-L1) treatment. The chain joins TRBV5-1 to TRBJ2-7; no clear D. The receptor was derived from a man aged 65-85 years with urothelial cancer. The CDR3 sequence: CASSTTVSYEQYF. The CDR3 DNA reads TGCGCCAGCAGCACCACGGTATCCTACGAGCAGTACTTC.